Below, one T cell receptor beta chain is given with its context. Its antigen is unknown. A CD45RA-negative memory subset and a CD45RA+ naive subset were separated from the CD4+ cells. Libraries were prepared by immunoSEQ multiplex PCR; TCRdb keeps only in-frame clonotypes and omits some of them. This table has some 2,500,000 clones, roughly 93% appearing once. The record originates from a study of shared clonotypes between healthy human individuals. As for the study in general: Donors had three CD4 naive, three CD4 memory, two CD8 naive and one CD8 memory plate apiece.

CDR1 is MDHEN and CDR2 is SYDVKM in the germline V gene. This CDR3 is built from 18 residues. Trimming took 4 bases from V and 8 from J; bases not matched to a gene: 17. Study-level findings and limits: Compared with clonotypes that all four donors shared, non-shared clonotypes had lower generation probabilities. Owing to a small donor count, the genetic and exposure-history diversity represented was limited.

The sample consisted of naive CD4+ T cells from PBMCs. Subset defined: CD45RA+ positively selected. The genes are TRBV28 and TRBJ2-1; TRBD2 agrees at 10 bases. This TCR derives from a young man in good health. Some clones in this sample may be carry-over from other donors' samples. The CDR3: CASSSQAPSAGGPDEQFF. CDR3 DNA sequence: TGTGCCAGCAGTTCCCAGGCACCTTCAGCGGGAGGGCCGGATGAGCAGTTCTTC.